This T cell receptor beta chain was obtained from a study of blood T cell repertoires in COVID-19. The wider study: From the United States, Italy and Spain came samples of acute and convalescent COVID-19. The analysed material was cDNA or gDNA that came from T cells, B-cell-depleted T cells, or PBMCs.

The trim removed 4 bases at V and 7 bases at J, leaving 4 bases unmatched. The germline V gene encodes CDR1 SQVTM and CDR2 ANQGSEA. The CDR3 contains 12 residues. Authors' analysis steps: Reference gene primers were amplified, and this amplification served to estimate nucleated cell counts. TCRdb keeps only in-frame clones here, not all; method: immunoSEQ multiplex PCR. The DNA was the basis for D and trimming; V, J and clone size are from that table. Found here are tens of thousands of clones, 80% to 90% of them singletons; the top ten hold approximately 12%. The genes are TRBV29-1 and TRBJ2-1, with 7 bases aligning to TRBD1. Sequencing was done on a sample of peripheral blood. This TCR was sampled from a man of 80 years or more with acute or convalescent COVID-19. Written as DNA, the CDR3 is TGCAGCGTTGGGACAGGCGAGAATGAGCAGTTCTTC. Encoded protein: CSVGTGENEQFF.